These T cell receptor beta chains were read from a single sample in a study of blood T cells in healthy people across ages. TCRdb independently ran MiXCR on the 5' RACE reads; one entry per CDR3 protein. The top ten hold roughly 25% of the sample, which has hundreds of thousands of distinct CDR3 sequences, roughly 50% seen once. Sequenced input: blood. The receptors were gathered from a man between 40 and 49 years old in good health. Each CDR3 is given with its conserved first and last residue. The D gene is left open where the match is weak. Expanded clones are given a class, and other clones once, few, many or no size at all.

v_call	d_call	j_call	clone_size	cdr3_nt	cdr3_aa
TRBV12-3/TRBV12-4	TRBD1	TRBJ1-1	NA	TGTGTCAGCAGTTTTACTCAGGGGGACACTGAAGCTTTCTTT	CVSSFTQGDTEAFF
TRBV20-1	NA	TRBJ1-5	few	TGCAGTGCTAGAGATGCTATGGGGGGCTTCAATCAGCCCCAGCATTTT	CSARDAMGGFNQPQHF
TRBV28	TRBD2	TRBJ2-7	NA	TGTGCCAGCAGCCCTAGCGGGGGATACTACGAGCAGTACTTC	CASSPSGGYYEQYF
TRBV6-6	NA	TRBJ1-2	NA	TGTGCCAGCAGTTACGGGGATCCCTACACCTTC	CASSYGDPYTF
TRBV9	TRBD1	TRBJ2-5	NA	TGTGCCAGCAGCGTAGGGGCACAGGGGAAGCGTCAGACCCAGTACTTC	CASSVGAQGKRQTQYF
TRBV2	TRBD1	TRBJ2-5	NA	TGTGCCAGCACCGCCGACAGGGGGCAAGAGACCCAGTACTTC	CASTADRGQETQYF
TRBV9	TRBD2	TRBJ2-3	NA	TGTGCCAGCAGCGCCCGGACTAGCGGGAGTATATATACGCAGTATTTT	CASSARTSGSIYTQYF
TRBV20-1	NA	TRBJ2-5	few	TGCAGTGCTAGAATATTAGCCCAAAAAGAGACCCAGTACTTC	CSARILAQKETQYF
TRBV7-2	NA	TRBJ2-5	NA	TGTGCCAGCAGCTTAAGACAGGTCACCTCCCGTTTATGGGAGACCCAGTACTTC	CASSLRQVTSRLWETQYF
TRBV6-4	NA	TRBJ2-3	few	TGTGCCAGCAGTGAGGACAGCTGGGGTACGCAGTATTTT	CASSEDSWGTQYF
TRBV29-1	NA	TRBJ2-1	few	TGCAGCGTGGCCCCGAGGGGCAATGAGCAGTTCTTC	CSVAPRGNEQFF